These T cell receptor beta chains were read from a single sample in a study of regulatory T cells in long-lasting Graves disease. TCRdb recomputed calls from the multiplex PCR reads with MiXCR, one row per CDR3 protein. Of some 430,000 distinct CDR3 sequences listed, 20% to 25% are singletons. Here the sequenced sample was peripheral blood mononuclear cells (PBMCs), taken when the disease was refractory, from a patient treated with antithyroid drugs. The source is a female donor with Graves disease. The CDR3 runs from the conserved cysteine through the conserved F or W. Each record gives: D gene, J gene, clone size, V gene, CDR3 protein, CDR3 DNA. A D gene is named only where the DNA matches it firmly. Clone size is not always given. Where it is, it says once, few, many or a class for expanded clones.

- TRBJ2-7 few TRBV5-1 CASSFRDGPYEQYF TGCGCCAGCAGCTTCCGGGACGGACCCTACGAGCAGTACTTC
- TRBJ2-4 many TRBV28 CASSPHDIQYF TGTGCCAGCAGCCCACATGACATTCAGTACTTC
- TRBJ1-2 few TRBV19 CASSIWEGAIRGYTF TGTGCCAGTAGTATTTGGGAAGGAGCAATTAGGGGCTACACCTTC
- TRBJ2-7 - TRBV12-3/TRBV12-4 CASGNDEQYF TGTGCCAGCGGTAACGACGAGCAGTACTTC
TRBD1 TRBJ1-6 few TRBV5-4 CASSFQGGDSPLHF TGTGCCAGCAGCTTTCAGGGGGGCGATTCACCCCTCCACTTT
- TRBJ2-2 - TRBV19 CASTVRAPTGELFF TGTGCCAGTACCGTTCGGGCCCCCACCGGGGAGCTGTTTTTT
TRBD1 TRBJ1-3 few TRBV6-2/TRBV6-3 CASIGDSSGNTIYF TGTGCCAGCATCGGGGACAGCTCTGGAAACACCATATATTTT
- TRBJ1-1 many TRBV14 CASSQEYDRANTEAFF TGTGCCAGCAGCCAAGAGTATGACAGAGCGAACACTGAAGCTTTCTTT
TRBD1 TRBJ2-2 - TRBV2 CASMGQGGTGELFF TGTGCCAGCATGGGACAGGGGGGTACCGGGGAGCTGTTTTTT
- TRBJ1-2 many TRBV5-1 CASSLAGDGYTF TGCGCCAGCAGCTTGGCCGGTGATGGCTACACCTTC
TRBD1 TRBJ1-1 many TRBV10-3 CAISEGQGEAFF TGTGCCATCAGTGAAGGACAGGGTGAAGCTTTCTTT
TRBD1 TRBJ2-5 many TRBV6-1 CASSNPRTGTLETQYF TGTGCCAGCAGCAATCCCAGGACAGGGACATTAGAGACCCAGTACTTC
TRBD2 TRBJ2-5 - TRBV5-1 CASSPGLAGEHGETQYF TGCGCCAGCAGCCCCGGACTAGCGGGGGAGCATGGGGAGACCCAGTACTTC
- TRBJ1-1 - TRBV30 CACRARRSEAFF TGTGCCTGTCGGGCCAGGCGATCTGAAGCTTTCTTT
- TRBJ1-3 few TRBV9 CASSDREVSGNTIYF TGTGCCAGCAGCGACAGGGAGGTTTCTGGAAACACCATATATTTT
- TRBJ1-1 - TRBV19 CASSSWGLSTEAFF TGTGCCAGTAGTTCTTGGGGGCTCAGTACTGAAGCTTTCTTT
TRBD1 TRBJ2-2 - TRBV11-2 CASSERTGADTGELFF TGTGCCAGCAGCGAAAGGACAGGGGCGGATACCGGGGAGCTGTTTTTT
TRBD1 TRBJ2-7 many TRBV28 CASKQGVKQYF TGTGCCAGCAAGCAGGGGGTCAAGCAGTACTTC
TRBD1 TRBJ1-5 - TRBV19 CASRREGANQPQHF TGTGCCAGTAGGCGGGAGGGGGCGAATCAGCCCCAGCATTTT
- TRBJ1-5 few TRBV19 CASSDRPDYSNQPQHF TGTGCCAGTAGCGATCGGCCCGACTATAGCAATCAGCCCCAGCATTTT
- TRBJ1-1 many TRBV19 CASSRRGNTEAFF TGTGCCAGTAGTAGGCGCGGGAACACTGAAGCTTTCTTT
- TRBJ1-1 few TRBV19 CASTRRGGTEAFF TGTGCCAGTACCCGACGGGGGGGAACTGAAGCTTTCTTT
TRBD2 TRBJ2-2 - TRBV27 CASTRGRGNTGELFF TGTGCCAGCACTCGCGGGAGGGGTAACACCGGGGAGCTGTTTTTT
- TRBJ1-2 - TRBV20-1 CSARGVGVPYGYTF TGCAGTGCTAGAGGAGTAGGGGTCCCCTATGGCTACACCTTC
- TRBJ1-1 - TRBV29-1 CSVEGPQGRTEAFF TGCAGCGTTGAAGGCCCCCAGGGGCGGACTGAAGCTTTCTTT
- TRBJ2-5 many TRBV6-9 CASSYLVGSLQETQYF TGTGCCAGCAGTTACCTAGTTGGCTCCCTGCAAGAGACCCAGTACTTC
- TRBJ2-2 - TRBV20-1 CSAREGAGTGELFF TGCAGTGCTAGAGAGGGGGCGGGCACCGGGGAGCTGTTTTTT
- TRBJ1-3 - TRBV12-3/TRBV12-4 CASSLGLASGNTIYF TGTGCCAGCAGTTTAGGCTTAGCCTCTGGAAACACCATATATTTT
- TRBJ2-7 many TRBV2 CASWGRGDEQYF TGTGCCAGCTGGGGCAGGGGAGACGAGCAGTACTTC
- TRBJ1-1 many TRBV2 CASAQDSPRNTEAFF TGTGCCAGCGCTCAGGACAGTCCCCGGAACACTGAAGCTTTCTTT
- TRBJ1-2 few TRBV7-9 CASSLDSGPYGYTF TGTGCCAGCAGCTTAGATTCAGGTCCCTATGGCTACACCTTC
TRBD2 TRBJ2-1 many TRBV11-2 CASSPRLAGVPSSYNEQFF TGTGCCAGCAGCCCCCGACTAGCGGGAGTTCCCAGCTCCTACAATGAGCAGTTCTTC
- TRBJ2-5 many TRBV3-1 CASSQEESGQETQYF TGTGCCAGCAGCCAAGAGGAGAGCGGACAAGAGACCCAGTACTTC
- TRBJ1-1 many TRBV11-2 CASSTSQGRTEAFF TGTGCCAGCAGCACTTCACAGGGACGCACTGAAGCTTTCTTT
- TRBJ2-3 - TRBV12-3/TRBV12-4 CASSLKFARDTQYF TGTGCCAGCAGTTTGAAGTTCGCGAGGGATACGCAGTATTTT
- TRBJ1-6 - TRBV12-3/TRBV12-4 CASSQDGYSPLHF TGTGCCAGCAGTCAGGACGGCTATTCACCCCTCCACTTT
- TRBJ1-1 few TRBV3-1 CASSHGTAEAFF TGTGCCAGCAGCCACGGGACGGCTGAAGCTTTCTTT
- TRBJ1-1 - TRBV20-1 CSARNPDSMNTEAFF TGCAGTGCTAGAAACCCCGACAGCATGAACACTGAAGCTTTCTTT
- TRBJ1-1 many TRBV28 CASAANTEAFF TGTGCCAGCGCCGCGAACACTGAAGCTTTCTTT
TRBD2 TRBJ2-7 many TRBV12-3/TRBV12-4 CASSFLSTSGRYYEQYF TGTGCCAGCAGTTTTTTGTCGACTAGCGGGAGGTACTACGAGCAGTACTTC
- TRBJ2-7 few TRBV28 CASSSLVDGAYEQYF TGTGCCAGCAGTTCCCTAGTGGACGGAGCCTACGAGCAGTACTTC
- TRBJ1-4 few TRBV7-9 CASTMGATNEKLFF TGTGCCAGCACCATGGGGGCAACTAATGAAAAACTGTTTTTT
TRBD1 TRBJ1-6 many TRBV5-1 CASSTGVVNSPLHF TGCGCCAGCAGCACAGGGGTGGTGAATTCACCCCTCCACTTT
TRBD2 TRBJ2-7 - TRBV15 CATKKLAGPEVEQYF TGTGCCACCAAAAAACTAGCGGGCCCGGAGGTCGAGCAGTACTTC
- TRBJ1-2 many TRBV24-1 CATSGTGLYGYTF TGTGCCACCAGTGGTACAGGGCTTTATGGCTACACCTTC
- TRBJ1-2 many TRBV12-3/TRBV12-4 CASSFRVSNYGYTF TGTGCCAGCAGTTTCCGGGTCAGTAACTATGGCTACACCTTC
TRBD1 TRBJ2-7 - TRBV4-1 CASSQVRDRYYEQYF TGCGCCAGCAGCCAAGTCCGGGACAGATACTACGAGCAGTACTTC
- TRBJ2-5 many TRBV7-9 CASSFTGGETQYF TGTGCCAGCAGCTTCACTGGGGGAGAGACCCAGTACTTC
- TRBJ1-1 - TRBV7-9 CASSPGRIDLNTEAFF TGTGCCAGCAGCCCGGGACGGATAGATTTAAACACTGAAGCTTTCTTT
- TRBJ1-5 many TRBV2 CASSRDYSNQPQHF TGTGCCAGTAGTAGGGATTATAGCAATCAGCCCCAGCATTTT
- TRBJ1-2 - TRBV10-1 CASSDGTYYGYTF TGCGCCAGCAGTGACGGGACTTACTATGGCTACACCTTC
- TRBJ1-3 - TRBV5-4 CASSPGRGPGNTIYF TGTGCCAGCAGCCCAGGGCGTGGGCCTGGAAACACCATATATTTT
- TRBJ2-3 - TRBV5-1 CASSLAGTTDTQYF TGCGCCAGCAGCTTGGCCGGGACCACAGATACGCAGTATTTT
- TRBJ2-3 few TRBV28 CASTFPGSDTQYF TGTGCCAGCACCTTCCCCGGGTCAGATACGCAGTATTTT
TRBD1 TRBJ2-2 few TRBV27 CASSLFLTGKTNTGELFF TGTGCCAGCAGTTTATTCCTGACAGGGAAGACGAACACCGGGGAGCTGTTTTTT
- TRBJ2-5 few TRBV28 CASSLSGRYTLQQETQYF TGTGCCAGCAGTTTAAGTGGTCGTTATACCTTACAGCAAGAGACCCAGTACTTC
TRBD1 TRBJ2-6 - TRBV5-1 CASSLTGNRLSGANVLTF TGCGCCAGCAGCCTGACAGGGAACCGTCTCTCTGGGGCCAACGTCCTGACTTTC
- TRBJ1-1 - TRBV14 CASSQDHGGGEAFF TGTGCCAGCAGCCAAGATCACGGGGGTGGCGAAGCTTTCTTT
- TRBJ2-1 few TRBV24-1 CATSDPIDRTNEQFF TGTGCCACCAGTGATCCTATCGACCGGACCAATGAGCAGTTCTTC
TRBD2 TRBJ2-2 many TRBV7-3 CASSRLADTGELFF TGTGCCAGCAGTCGACTAGCGGACACCGGGGAGCTGTTTTTT